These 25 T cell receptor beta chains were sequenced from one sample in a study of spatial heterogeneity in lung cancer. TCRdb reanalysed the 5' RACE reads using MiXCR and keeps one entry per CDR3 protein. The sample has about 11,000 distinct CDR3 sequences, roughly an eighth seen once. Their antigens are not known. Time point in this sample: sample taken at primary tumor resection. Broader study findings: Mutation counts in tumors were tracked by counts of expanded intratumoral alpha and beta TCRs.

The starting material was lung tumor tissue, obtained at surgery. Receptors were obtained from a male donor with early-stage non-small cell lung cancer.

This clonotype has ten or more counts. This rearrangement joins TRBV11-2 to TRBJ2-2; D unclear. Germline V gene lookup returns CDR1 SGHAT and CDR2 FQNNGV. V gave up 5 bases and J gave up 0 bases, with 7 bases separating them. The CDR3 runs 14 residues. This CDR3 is CASSEDPNTGELFF. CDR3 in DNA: TGTGCCAGCAGCGAGGACCCGAACACCGGGGAGCTGTTTTTT. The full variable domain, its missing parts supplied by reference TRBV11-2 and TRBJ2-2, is EAGVAQSPRYKIIEKRQSVAFWCNPISGHATLYWYQQILGQGPKLLIQFQNNGVVDDSQLPKDRFSAERLKGVDSTLKIQPAKLEDSAVYLCASSEDPNTGELFFGEGSRLTVL.

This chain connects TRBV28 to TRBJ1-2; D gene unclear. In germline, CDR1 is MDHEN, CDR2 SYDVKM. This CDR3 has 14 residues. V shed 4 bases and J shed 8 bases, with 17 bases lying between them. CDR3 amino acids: CASSSLYREEGYTF. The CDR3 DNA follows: TGTGCCAGCAGTTCACTCTATAGGGAGGAGGGCTACACCTTC.

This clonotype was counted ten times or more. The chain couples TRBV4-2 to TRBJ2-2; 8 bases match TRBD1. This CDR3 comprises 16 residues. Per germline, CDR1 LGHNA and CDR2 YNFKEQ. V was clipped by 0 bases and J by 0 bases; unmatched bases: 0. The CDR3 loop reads CASSQEGQANTGELFF. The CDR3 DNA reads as TGTGCCAGCAGCCAAGAGGGACAGGCGAACACCGGGGAGCTGTTTTTT.

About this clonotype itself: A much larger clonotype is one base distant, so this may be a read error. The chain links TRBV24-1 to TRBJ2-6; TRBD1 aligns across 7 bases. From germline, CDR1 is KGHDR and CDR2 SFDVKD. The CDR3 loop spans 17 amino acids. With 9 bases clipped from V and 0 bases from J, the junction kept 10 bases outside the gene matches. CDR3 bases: TGTGCCACCGTGGGTGGGACAGAAATCTCTGGGGCCAACGTCCTGACTTTC. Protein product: CATVGGTEISGANVLTF.

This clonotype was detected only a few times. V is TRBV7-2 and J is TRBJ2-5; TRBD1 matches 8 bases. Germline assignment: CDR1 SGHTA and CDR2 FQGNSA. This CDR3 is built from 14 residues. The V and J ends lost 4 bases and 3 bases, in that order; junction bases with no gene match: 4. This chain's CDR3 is CASSSRTGKETQYF. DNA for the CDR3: TGTGCCAGCAGCTCCCGGACAGGGAAAGAGACCCAGTACTTC. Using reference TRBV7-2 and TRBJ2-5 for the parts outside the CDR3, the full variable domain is GAGVSQSPSNKVTEKGKDVELRCDPISGHTALYWYRQSLGQGLEFLIYFQGNSAPDKSGLPSDRFSAERTGGSVSTLTIQRTQQEDSAVYLCASSSRTGKETQYFGPGTRLLVL.

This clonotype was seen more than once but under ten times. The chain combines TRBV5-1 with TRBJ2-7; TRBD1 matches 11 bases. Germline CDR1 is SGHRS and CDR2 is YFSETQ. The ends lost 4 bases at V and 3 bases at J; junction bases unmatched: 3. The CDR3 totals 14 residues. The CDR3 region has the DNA TGCGCCAGCAGCAAGGGACAGGGGGACTACGAGCAGTACTTC. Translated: CASSKGQGDYEQYF. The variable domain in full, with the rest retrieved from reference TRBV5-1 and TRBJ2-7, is KAGVTQTPRYLIKTRGQQVTLSCSPISGHRSVSWYQQTPGQGLQFLFEYFSETQRNKGNFPGRFSGRQFSNSRSEMNVSTLELGDSALYLCASSKGQGDYEQYFGPGTRLTVT.

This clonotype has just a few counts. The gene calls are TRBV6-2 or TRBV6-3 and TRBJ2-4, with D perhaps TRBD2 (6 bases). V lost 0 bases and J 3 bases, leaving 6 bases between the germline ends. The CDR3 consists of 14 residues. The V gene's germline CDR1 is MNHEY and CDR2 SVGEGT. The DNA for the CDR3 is TGTGCCAGCAGTTACTCGGGAGGCAAAAACATTCAGTACTTC. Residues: CASSYSGGKNIQYF.

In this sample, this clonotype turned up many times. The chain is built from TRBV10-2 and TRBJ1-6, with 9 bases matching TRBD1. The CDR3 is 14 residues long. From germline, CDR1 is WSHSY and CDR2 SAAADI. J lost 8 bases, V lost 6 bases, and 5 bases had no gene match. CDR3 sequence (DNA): TGCGCCAGCAGACTGACAGGGGGTGATTCACCCCTCCACTTT. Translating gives CASRLTGGDSPLHF.

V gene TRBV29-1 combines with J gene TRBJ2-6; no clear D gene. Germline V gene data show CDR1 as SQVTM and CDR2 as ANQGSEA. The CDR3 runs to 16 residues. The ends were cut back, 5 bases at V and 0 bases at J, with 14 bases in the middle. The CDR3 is CSVLLDGFSGANVLTF. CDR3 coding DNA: TGCAGCGTTCTCCTGGACGGGTTCTCTGGGGCCAACGTCCTGACTTTC.

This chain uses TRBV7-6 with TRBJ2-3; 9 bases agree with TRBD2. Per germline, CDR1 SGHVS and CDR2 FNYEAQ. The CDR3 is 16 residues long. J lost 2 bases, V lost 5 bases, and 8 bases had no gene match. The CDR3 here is CASSRGLAGATDTQYF. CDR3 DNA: TGTGCCAGCAGCCGGGGACTAGCAGGGGCCACAGATACGCAGTATTTT.

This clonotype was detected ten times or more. This CDR3 is CASSPEGETQYF. The CDR3 bases are TGTGCCAGCAGCCCCGAAGGGGAGACCCAGTACTTC. The chain recombines TRBV7-7 with TRBJ2-5; D is unresolved. With 5 bases removed from V and 5 bases from J, the gap between germline ends came to 9 bases. Germline V gene data show CDR1 as SSHAT and CDR2 as FNYEAQ (reference sequence). This CDR3 region has 12 residues.

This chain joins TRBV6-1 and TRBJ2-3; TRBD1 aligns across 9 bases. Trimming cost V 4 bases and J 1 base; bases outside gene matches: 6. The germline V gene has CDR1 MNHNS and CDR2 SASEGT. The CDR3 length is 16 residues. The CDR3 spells CASSAYRDRGTDTQYF. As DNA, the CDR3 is TGTGCCAGCAGTGCCTACCGGGACAGGGGCACAGATACGCAGTATTTT.

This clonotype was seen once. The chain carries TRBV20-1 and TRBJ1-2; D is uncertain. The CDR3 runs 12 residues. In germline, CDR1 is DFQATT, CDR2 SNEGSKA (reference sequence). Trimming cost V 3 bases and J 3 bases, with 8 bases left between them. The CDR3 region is CSASFRDYGYTF. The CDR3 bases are TGCAGTGCTAGTTTCCGGGACTATGGCTACACCTTC.

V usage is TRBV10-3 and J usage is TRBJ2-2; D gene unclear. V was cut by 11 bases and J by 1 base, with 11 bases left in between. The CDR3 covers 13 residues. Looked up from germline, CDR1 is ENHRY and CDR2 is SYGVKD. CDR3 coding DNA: TGTGCCTCCGCCGACGGGAACACCGGGGAGCTGTTTTTT. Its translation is CASADGNTGELFF.

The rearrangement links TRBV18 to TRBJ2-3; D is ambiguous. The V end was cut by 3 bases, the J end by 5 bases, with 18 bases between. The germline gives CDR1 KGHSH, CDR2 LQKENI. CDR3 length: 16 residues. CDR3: CASSPVNDAQEDTQYF. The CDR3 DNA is TGTGCCAGCTCACCGGTCAACGATGCCCAGGAAGATACGCAGTATTTT. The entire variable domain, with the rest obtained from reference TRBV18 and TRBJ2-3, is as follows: NAGVMQNPRHLVRRRGQEARLRCSPMKGHSHVYWYRQLPEEGLKFMVYLQKENIIDESGMPKERFSAEFPKEGPSILRIQQVVRGDSAAYFCASSPVNDAQEDTQYFGPGTRLTVL.

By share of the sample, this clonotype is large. The CDR3 DNA reads as TGCAGTGCTAGAGGGTTAGGAATGGCGAATTCACCCCTCCACTTT. Translated, it gives CSARGLGMANSPLHF. The V call is TRBV20-1, the J call TRBJ1-6; no firm D call. The V and J ends lost 1 base and 7 bases respectively, with 14 bases between them. The CDR3 extends over 15 amino acids. CDR1 is DFQATT and CDR2 is SNEGSKA in the germline V gene (reference sequence).

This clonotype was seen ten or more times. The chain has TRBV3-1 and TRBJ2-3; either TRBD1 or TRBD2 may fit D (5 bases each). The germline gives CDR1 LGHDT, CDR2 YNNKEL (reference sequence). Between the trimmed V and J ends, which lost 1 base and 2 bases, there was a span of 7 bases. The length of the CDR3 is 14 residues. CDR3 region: CASSQAGATDTQYF. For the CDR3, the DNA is TGTGCCAGCAGCCAAGCCGGGGCCACAGATACGCAGTATTTT.

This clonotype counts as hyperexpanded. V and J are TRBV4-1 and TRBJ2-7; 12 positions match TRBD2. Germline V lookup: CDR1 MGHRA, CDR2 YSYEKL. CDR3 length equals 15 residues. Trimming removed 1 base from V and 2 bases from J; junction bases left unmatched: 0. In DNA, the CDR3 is TGCGCCAGCAGCCAAGGACTAGCGGGGGCCTACGAGCAGTACTTC. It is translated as CASSQGLAGAYEQYF.

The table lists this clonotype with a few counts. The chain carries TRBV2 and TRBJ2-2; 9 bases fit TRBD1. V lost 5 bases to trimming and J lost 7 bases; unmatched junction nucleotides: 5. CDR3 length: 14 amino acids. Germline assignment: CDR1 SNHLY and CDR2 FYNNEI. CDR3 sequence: CASSPQGAVGELFF. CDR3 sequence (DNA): TGTGCCAGCAGTCCACAGGGGGCTGTCGGGGAGCTGTTTTTT.

This CDR3 is CSDQAGGTDTQYF. CDR3 sequence (DNA): TGCAGCGACCAAGCGGGGGGCACAGATACGCAGTATTTT. The chain combines TRBV29-1 with TRBJ2-3; the match to TRBD2 covers 8 bases. CDR1 and CDR2 from the germline V gene are SQVTM and ANQGSEA. V gave up 7 bases and J gave up 1 base; unmatched junction bases: 4. This CDR3 region has 13 residues.

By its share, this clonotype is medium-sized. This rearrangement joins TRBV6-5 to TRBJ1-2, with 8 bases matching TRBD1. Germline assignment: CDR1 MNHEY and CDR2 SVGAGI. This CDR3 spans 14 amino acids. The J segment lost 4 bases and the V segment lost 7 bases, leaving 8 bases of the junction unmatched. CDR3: CASNPGGWAYGYTF. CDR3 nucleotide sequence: TGTGCCAGCAACCCAGGGGGCTGGGCCTATGGCTACACCTTC.

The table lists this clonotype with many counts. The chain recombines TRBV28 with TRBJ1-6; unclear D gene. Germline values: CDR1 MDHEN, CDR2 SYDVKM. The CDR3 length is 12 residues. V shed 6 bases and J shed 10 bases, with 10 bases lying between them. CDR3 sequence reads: CASSPVRSPLHF. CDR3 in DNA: TGTGCCAGCAGCCCGGTGCGGTCACCCCTCCACTTT. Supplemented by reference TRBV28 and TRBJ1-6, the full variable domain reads DVKVTQSSRYLVKRTGEKVFLECVQDMDHENMFWYRQDPGLGLRLIYFSYDVKMKEKGDIPEGYSVSREKKERFSLILESASTNQTSMYLCASSPVRSPLHFGNGTRLTVT.

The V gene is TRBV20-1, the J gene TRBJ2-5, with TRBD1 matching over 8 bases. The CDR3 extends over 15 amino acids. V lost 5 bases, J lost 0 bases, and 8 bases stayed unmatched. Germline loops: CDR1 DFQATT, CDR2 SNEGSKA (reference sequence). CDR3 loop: CSAPSGQEYQETQYF. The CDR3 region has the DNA TGCAGTGCTCCTTCGGGACAGGAGTACCAAGAGACCCAGTACTTC.

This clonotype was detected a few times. CDR3 sequence (DNA): TGTGCCAGCAGCTTAAACACGTTTACAGATACGCAGTATTTT. It yields the protein CASSLNTFTDTQYF. The rearrangement joins TRBV7-9 to TRBJ2-3; no firm D call. Germline V gives CDR1 SEHNR, CDR2 FQNEAQ (reference sequence). This CDR3 is built from 14 residues. The germline V and J ends were trimmed by 2 bases and 3 bases, with 9 bases remaining between them.

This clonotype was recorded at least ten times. The CDR3, as DNA: TGTGCCAGCAGCCAAGATCCTGGCAGGAGGGCTTTCTTT. Its translation is CASSQDPGRRAFF. V is TRBV3-1 and J is TRBJ1-1, with D uncertain. Between the trimmed V and J ends, which lost 0 bases and 11 bases, there was a span of 13 bases. The CDR3 has 13 amino acids. CDR1 and CDR2 (germline): LGHDT, YNNKEL (reference sequence).